Here is one T cell receptor beta chain with its context. These data belong to a study of CD8+CD57+ T cells in acquired aplastic anemia. V lost 5 bases to trimming and J lost 3 bases, with 18 bases between them. This CDR3 is 16 amino acids long. Germline V CDR1 and CDR2: SGHAT, FQDESV (reference sequence). The study profiled TCR beta VDJ and CDR3 using genomic DNA as template. TCRdb processed the reads anew with MiXCR; each CDR3 protein has one entry. The sample includes approximately 98,000 distinct CDR3 sequences, 51% of them seen just once. Material for sequencing was sorted CD4+, CD8+, or CD8+CD57+ T cells (not recorded which) from PBMCs. The sequence was collected from a human donor in good health, serving as a control. J is TRBJ2-3 and V is TRBV11-1; D is ambiguous. The CDR3 region is CASSLRWTAQTDTQYF. The DNA of the CDR3 is TGTGCCAGCAGCCTCCGGTGGACCGCACAAACAGATACGCAGTATTTT.